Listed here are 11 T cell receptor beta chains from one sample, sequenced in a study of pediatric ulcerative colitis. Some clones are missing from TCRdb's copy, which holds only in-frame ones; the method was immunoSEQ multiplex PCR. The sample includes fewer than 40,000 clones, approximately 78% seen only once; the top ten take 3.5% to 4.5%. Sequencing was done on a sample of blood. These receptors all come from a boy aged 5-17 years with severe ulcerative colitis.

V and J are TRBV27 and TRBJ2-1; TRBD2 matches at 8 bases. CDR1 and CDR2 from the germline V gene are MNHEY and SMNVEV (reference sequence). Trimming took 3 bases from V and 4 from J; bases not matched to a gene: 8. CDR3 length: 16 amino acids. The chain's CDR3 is CASSLSGGQGYNEQFF. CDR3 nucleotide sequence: TGTGCCAGCAGTTTGTCGGGAGGGCAAGGGTACAATGAGCAGTTCTTC.

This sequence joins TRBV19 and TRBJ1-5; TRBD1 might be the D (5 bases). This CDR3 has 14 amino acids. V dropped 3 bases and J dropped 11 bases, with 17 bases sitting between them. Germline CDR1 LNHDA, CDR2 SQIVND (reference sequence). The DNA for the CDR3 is TGTGCCAGTAGTATGTCGACCGGGGGGGGTTCCCAGCATTTT. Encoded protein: CASSMSTGGGSQHF.

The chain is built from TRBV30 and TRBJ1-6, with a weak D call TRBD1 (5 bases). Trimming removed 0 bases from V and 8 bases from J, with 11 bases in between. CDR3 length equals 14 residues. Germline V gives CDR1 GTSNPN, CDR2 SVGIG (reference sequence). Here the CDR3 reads CAWSVMQGYSPLHF. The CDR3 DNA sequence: TGTGCCTGGAGTGTAATGCAGGGTTATTCACCCCTCCACTTT.

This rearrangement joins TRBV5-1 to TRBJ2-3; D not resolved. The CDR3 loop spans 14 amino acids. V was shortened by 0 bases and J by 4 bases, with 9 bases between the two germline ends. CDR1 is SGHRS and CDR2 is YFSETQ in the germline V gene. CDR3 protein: CASSLEVAADTQYF. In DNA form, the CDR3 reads TGCGCCAGCAGCTTGGAGGTAGCTGCAGATACGCAGTATTTT.

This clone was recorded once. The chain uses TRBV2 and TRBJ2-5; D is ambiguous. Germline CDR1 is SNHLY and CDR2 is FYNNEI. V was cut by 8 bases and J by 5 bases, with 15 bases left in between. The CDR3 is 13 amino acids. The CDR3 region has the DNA TGTGCCAGCCAGTCACAAGTTCGGGAGACCCAGTACTTC. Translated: CASQSQVRETQYF.

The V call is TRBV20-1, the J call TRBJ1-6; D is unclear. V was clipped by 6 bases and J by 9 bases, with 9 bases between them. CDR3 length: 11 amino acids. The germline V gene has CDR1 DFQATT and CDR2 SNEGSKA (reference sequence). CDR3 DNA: TGCAGTGCCGCCCCGGGTTCACCCCTCCACTTT. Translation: CSAAPGSPLHF.

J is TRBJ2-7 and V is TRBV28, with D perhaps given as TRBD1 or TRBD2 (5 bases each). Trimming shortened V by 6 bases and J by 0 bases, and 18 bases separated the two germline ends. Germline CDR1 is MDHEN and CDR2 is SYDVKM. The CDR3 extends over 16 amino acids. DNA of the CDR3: TGTGCCAGCAGACCGCGCCGGGACGGCTACTCCTACGAGCAGTACTTC. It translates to CASRPRRDGYSYEQYF.

CDR3 protein: CASSYGAGAIQETQYF. The CDR3 nucleotides read TGTGCCAGCAGTTACGGGGCGGGGGCCATCCAAGAGACCCAGTACTTC. This rearrangement joins TRBV6-6 to TRBJ2-5; a weak D match, TRBD2 (7 bases). Trimming removed 2 bases from V and 1 base from J, with 14 bases in between. Germline CDR1 reads MNHNY; CDR2 reads SVGAGI (reference sequence). The CDR3 length is 16 residues.

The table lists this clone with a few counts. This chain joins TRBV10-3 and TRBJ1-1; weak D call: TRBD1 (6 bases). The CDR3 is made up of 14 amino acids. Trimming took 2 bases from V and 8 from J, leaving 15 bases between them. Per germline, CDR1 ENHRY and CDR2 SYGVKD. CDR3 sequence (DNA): TGTGCCATCAGTGAGGCAAACAGGGCTCCCGAAGCTTTCTTT. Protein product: CAISEANRAPEAFF.

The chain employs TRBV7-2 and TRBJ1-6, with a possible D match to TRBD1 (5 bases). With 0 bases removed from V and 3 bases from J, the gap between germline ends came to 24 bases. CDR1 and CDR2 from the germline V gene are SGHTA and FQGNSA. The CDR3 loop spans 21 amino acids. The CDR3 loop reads CASSLAGDPRTGEGYNSPLHF. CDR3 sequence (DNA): TGTGCCAGCAGCTTAGCAGGGGACCCCCGAACAGGAGAAGGCTATAATTCACCCCTCCACTTT.

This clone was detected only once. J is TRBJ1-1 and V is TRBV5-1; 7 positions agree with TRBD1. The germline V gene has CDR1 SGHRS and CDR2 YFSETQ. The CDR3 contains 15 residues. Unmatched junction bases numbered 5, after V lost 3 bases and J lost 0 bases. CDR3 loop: CASSSQQGMNTEAFF. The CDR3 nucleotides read TGCGCCAGCAGCTCCCAACAGGGGATGAACACTGAAGCTTTCTTT.